Listed below are T cell receptor beta chains from one sample, sequenced in a study of cytomegalovirus exposure and HLA in healthy donors. Sequencing was performed with immunoSEQ multiplex PCR; in TCRdb, only in-frame clones are kept and a portion is missing. The table has 100,000 to 120,000 clones, roughly 89% seen once. Sequenced material: PBMCs. These receptors came from a woman under 30 in good health and CMV-seronegative. CDR3s include the opening cysteine and the closing phenylalanine or tryptophan. The D gene is left open where the match is weak. Clone size is shown for a subset of rows, as once, few, many or a class of expanded clone.

cdr3_aa,cdr3_nt,v_call,d_call,j_call,clone_size
CASSFMTGGGYGYTF,TGTGCCAGCAGCTTTATGACAGGGGGCGGCTATGGCTACACCTTC,TRBV5-6,TRBD1,TRBJ1-2,few
CASSLVRQGAQSKNIQYF,TGTGCCAGCAGCTTAGTGAGACAGGGGGCTCAGTCCAAAAACATTCAGTACTTC,TRBV7-9,TRBD1,TRBJ2-4,.
CASSPPATVRETQYF,TGTGCCAGCTCACCACCCGCCACAGTCCGGGAGACCCAGTACTTC,TRBV18,.,TRBJ2-5,.
CASSEEVPGSEQYF,TGTGCCAGCAGTGAAGAGGTTCCGGGGAGCGAGCAGTACTTC,TRBV6-1,.,TRBJ2-7,.
CASSQGSGDGTQYF,TGCGCCAGCAGCCAAGGGTCCGGGGATGGTACGCAGTATTTT,TRBV4-1,.,TRBJ2-3,.
CASNRGGATETQYF,TGTGCCAGCAATAGGGGAGGAGCCACAGAGACCCAGTACTTC,TRBV7-8,.,TRBJ2-5,.
CASSPLAGPNYNEQFF,TGTGCCAGCAGTCCCCTAGCGGGACCTAACTACAATGAGCAGTTCTTC,TRBV27,TRBD2,TRBJ2-1,.
CAWIEGARNTEAFF,TGTGCCTGGATAGAGGGGGCTAGGAACACTGAAGCTTTCTTT,TRBV30,TRBD1,TRBJ1-1,.
CASSVAGGTEQYF,TGTGCCAGCAGCGTAGCGGGGGGGACCGAGCAGTACTTC,TRBV9,TRBD2,TRBJ2-7,.
CATSPLAGDSETQYF,TGTGCCACATCACCTCTAGCGGGAGATTCAGAGACCCAGTACTTC,TRBV15,TRBD2,TRBJ2-5,.
CASSPRDLTEETQYF,TGTGCCAGCAGCCCAAGGGACTTAACAGAAGAGACCCAGTACTTC,TRBV7-9,.,TRBJ2-5,.
CASSLGQPPLHF,TGTGCCAGCTCGCTTGGACAGCCACCCCTCCACTTT,TRBV18,.,TRBJ1-6,few
CASSEQGAEGYTF,TGCGCCAGCAGCGAACAGGGGGCTGAGGGCTACACCTTC,TRBV5-1,TRBD1,TRBJ1-2,.
CASSHAGLAGAPGELFF,TGTGCCAGCAGCCACGCGGGGCTAGCGGGAGCTCCCGGGGAGCTGTTTTTT,TRBV7-3,TRBD2,TRBJ2-2,.
CASYRRGGDEQFF,TGTGCCTCCTATCGGCGCGGGGGCGATGAGCAGTTCTTC,TRBV30,.,TRBJ2-1,.
CASNRQGFNQPQHF,TGTGCCAGCAATAGACAGGGCTTCAATCAGCCCCAGCATTTT,TRBV19,TRBD1,TRBJ1-5,few
CASSFVSTDTQYF,TGTGCCAGCAGCTTCGTTAGCACAGATACGCAGTATTTT,TRBV7-2,.,TRBJ2-3,.
CSAEVGYGYTF,TGCAGCGCGGAGGTTGGGTATGGCTACACCTTC,TRBV29-1,.,TRBJ1-2,.
CAISVGDRGDGYTF,TGTGCCATCAGTGTAGGAGACAGGGGTGATGGCTACACCTTC,TRBV10-3,TRBD1,TRBJ1-2,.
CASSPRTGNTEAFF,TGTGCCAGCAGCCCCCGGACAGGAAACACTGAAGCTTTCTTT,TRBV7-8,TRBD1,TRBJ1-1,once
CASSQLVSEPQHF,TGCGCCAGCAGCCAATTGGTGAGTGAGCCCCAGCATTTT,TRBV4-1,.,TRBJ1-5,.
CASSLVFVSGNGYTF,TGTGCCAGCAGCTTAGTTTTTGTTTCGGGTAATGGCTACACCTTC,TRBV7-2,.,TRBJ1-2,.